The text below deals with one TCR beta chain. At deep level, the assay was performed. The genomic DNA of each subset was split evenly across several immunoSEQ plates. Original processing notes: From ImmunoSEQ came sequences covering only the junction and carrying no quality scores, so filtering differed. Using immunoSEQ multiplex PCR, the repertoire was profiled, and TCRdb retains in-frame clones only, with some absent. That table is the source of V, J and clone size, and D and trimming were worked out from the DNA. The sample lists fewer than 1.8 million clones, approximately 98.5% occurring once. Caucasian adults residing in Nashville, Tennessee made up all the donors. Germline CDR1 reads SGHTA; CDR2 reads FQGNSA. Trimming stripped 2 bases from V and 4 bases from J, with 15 bases between. The CDR3 has 16 amino acids. This sample was taken from a study of shared clonotypes between healthy human individuals.

The V and J genes are TRBV7-2 and TRBJ2-1; TRBD2 might be the D (5 bases). This sequence was found in a young man in good health. The source material was naive CD4+ T cells sorted from blood. Subset specified: CD45RA+ positively selected. CDR3: CASSLLAGSEYNEQFF. The CDR3 DNA reads TGTGCCAGCAGCTTACTAGCCGGGTCGGAGTACAATGAGCAGTTCTTC.